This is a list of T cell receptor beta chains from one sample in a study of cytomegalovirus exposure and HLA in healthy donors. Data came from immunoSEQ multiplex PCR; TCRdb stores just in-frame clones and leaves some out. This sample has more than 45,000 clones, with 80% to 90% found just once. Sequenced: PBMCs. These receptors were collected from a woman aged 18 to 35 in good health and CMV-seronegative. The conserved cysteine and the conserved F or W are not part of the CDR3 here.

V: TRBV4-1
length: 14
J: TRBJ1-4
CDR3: ASSQVGQVVNEKLF

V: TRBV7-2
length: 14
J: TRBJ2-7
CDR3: ASSLYGTGESYEQY

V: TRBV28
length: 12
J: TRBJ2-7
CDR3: ASSLYRDSYEQY

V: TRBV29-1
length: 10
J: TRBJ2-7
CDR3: SGRTGAAEQY

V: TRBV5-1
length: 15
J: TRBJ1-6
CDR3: ASSLGTSSSYNSPLH

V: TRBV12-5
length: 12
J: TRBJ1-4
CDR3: ASGGDRDGEKLF

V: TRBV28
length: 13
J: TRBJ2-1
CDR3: ASSPWGGKDNEQF

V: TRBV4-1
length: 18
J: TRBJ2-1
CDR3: ASSQGGGLAGGLLHNEQF

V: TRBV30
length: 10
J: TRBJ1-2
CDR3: AFPKGVQGYT

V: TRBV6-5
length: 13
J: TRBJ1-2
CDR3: ASRGAGSLNHGYT

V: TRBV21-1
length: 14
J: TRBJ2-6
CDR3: ASSRFRQTGANVLT

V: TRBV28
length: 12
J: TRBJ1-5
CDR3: ASSLGPGGQPQH

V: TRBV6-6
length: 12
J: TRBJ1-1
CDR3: ASSYAREDTEAF

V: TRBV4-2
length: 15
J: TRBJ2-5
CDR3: ASSQDGTSGSQKTQY

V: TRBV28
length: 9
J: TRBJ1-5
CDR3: ASGRGQPQH

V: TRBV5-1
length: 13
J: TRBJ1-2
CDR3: ASSATTGETDGYT

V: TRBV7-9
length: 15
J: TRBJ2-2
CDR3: ASSSGLAGQNTGELF

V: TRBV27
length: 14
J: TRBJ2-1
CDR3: ASSSPIKSSYNEQF

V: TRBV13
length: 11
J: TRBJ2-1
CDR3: ASSREGLNEQF

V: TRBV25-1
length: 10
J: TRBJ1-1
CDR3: ASTRGNTEAF

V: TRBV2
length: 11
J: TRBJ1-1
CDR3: ASTNDLNTEAF

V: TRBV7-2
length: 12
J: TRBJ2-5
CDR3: ASSLGGNQETQY

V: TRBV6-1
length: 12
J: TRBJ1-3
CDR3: ASSPTGAGNTIY

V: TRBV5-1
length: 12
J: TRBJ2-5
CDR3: ASSWGQGEETQY

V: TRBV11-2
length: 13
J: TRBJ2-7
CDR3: ASRESRMMSYEQY

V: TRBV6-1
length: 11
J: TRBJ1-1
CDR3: ASRHQGNTEAF

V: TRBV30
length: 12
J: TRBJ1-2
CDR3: AWSRDSRSYGYT

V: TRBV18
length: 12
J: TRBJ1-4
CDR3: ASSPTSNGEKLF

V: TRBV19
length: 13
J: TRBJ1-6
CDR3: ASSIGSREDSPLH

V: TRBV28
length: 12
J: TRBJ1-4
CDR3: ASSDAAHQKKLF

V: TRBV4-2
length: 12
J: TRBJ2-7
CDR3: ASRKGDGSYEQY

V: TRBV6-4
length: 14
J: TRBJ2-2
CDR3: ASSDRAGGPCGELF

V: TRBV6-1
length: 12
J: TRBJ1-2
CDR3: ASSVRQGSYGYT

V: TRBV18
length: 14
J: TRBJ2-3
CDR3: ASSLQGSGRPDTQY

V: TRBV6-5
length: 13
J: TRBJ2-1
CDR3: ASRGSVGGRYEQF

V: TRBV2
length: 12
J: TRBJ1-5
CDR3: ASSNRDGNQPQH

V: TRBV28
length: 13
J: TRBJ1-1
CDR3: ASSFPGGMNTEAF

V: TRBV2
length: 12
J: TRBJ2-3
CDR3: ASSREGSTDTQY

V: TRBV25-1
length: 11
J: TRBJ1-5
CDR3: ASRQGQGQPQH

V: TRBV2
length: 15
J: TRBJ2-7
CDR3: ASSEASNWDSSYEQY

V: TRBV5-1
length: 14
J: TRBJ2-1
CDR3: ASSLDVRETYNEQF